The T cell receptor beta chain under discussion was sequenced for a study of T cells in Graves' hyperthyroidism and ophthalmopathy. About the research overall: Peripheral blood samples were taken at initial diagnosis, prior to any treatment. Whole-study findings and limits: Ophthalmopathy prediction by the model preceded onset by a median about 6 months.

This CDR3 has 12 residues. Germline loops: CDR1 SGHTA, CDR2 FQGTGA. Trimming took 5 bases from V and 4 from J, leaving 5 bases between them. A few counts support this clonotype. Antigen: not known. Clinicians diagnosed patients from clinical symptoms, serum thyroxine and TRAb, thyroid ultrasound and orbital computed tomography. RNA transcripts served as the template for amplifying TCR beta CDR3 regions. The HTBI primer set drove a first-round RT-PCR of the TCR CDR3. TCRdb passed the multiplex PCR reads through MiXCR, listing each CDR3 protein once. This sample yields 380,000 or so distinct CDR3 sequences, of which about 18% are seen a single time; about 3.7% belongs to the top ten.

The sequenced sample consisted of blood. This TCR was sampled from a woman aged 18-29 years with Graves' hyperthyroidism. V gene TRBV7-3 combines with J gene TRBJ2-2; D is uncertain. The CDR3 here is CASSAGTGELFF. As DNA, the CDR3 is TGTGCCAGCAGCGCAGGCACCGGGGAGCTGTTTTTT. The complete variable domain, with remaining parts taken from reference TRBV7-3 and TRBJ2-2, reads GAGVSQTPSNKVTEKGKYVELRCDPISGHTALYWYRQSLGQGPEFLIYFQGTGAADDSGLPNDRFFAVRPEGSVSTLKIQRTERGDSAVYLCASSAGTGELFFGEGSRLTVL.